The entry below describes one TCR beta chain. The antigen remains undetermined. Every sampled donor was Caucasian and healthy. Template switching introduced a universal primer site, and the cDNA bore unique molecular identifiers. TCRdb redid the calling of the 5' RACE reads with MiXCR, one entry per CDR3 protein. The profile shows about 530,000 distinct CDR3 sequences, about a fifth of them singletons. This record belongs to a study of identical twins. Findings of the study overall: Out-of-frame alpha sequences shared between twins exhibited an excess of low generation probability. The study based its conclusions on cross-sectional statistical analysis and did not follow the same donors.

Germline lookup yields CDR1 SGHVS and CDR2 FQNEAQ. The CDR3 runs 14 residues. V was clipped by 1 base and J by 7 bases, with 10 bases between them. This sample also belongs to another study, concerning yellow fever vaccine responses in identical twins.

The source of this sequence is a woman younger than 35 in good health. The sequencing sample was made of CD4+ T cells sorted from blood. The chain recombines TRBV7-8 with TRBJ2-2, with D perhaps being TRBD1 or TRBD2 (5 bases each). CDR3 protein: CASSLEGTGGELFF. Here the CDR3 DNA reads TGTGCCAGCAGCTTAGAGGGGACGGGCGGGGAGCTGTTTTTT.